This TCR beta chain was captured in a study of T cells in Graves' hyperthyroidism and ophthalmopathy. The germline CDR1 and CDR2 sequences are DFQATT and SNEGSKA (reference sequence). This CDR3 region has 14 residues. The J segment lost 0 bases and the V segment lost 6 bases, leaving 7 bases of the junction unmatched. This clonotype was counted between two and nine times. Template material for amplifying TCR beta CDR3 regions consisted of RNA transcripts. HTBI primers were used for first-round RT-PCR of the TCR CDR3. MiXCR was run by TCRdb on the multiplex PCR reads, yielding one entry per CDR3 protein. Among some 350,000 distinct CDR3 sequences, 15% to 20% were seen once, and the ten largest hold roughly 3.5%.

The material sequenced was blood. The source of this sequence is a woman under 30 with Graves' hyperthyroidism. The chain carries TRBV20-1 and TRBJ2-7; 8 bases line up with TRBD1. For the CDR3, the DNA is TGCAGTGCCGACAGGGGCAGCCTCTCCTACGAGCAGTACTTC. Translation: CSADRGSLSYEQYF.